Listed here is a single TCR beta chain. Its cognate antigen is unknown. Trimming took 5 bases from V and 2 from J, leaving 13 bases between them. CDR1 SGHAT and CDR2 FQNNGV come from the germline V gene. The CDR3 length is 14 residues. These data come from a study of response to subunit inactivated influenza vaccine. General study results and limits: Few new T cells, the authors suggested, are recruited by each seasonal influenza vaccination.

MiXCR, applied by TCRdb to the RT-PCR reads, yields one record per CDR3 protein. The repertoire holds 430,000 or so distinct CDR3 sequences, with 9.5% to 13% as singletons. V and J are TRBV11-2 and TRBJ2-7, with D maybe TRBD1 (5 bases). The receptor was isolated from a man aged 45-65 years who received an inactivated influenza vaccine. Sequenced material: PBMCs from blood, taken roughly 47 days after vaccination. CDR3 coding DNA: TGTGCCAGCAGCCGTGTGGACAAAACCTACGAGCAGTACTTC. Protein product: CASSRVDKTYEQYF.